This T cell receptor (beta chain) was recorded in a study of long-term antiretroviral therapy in people with HIV. Researchers ran immunoSEQ v3.0 at survey level. Here immunoSEQ multiplex PCR was the method, and the copy in TCRdb shows in-frame clones only, minus some. The sample lists tens of thousands of clones; roughly 77% were seen once. V lost 0 bases, J lost 4 bases, and 0 bases stayed unmatched. From germline, CDR1 is SGHTA and CDR2 FQGNSA. CDR3 length: 15 residues. The clonotype comes from a woman aged 40 to 49 with HIV. The chain recombines TRBV7-2 with TRBJ2-1; 10 nucleotides match TRBD2. The specimen comprised unsorted PBMCs, sampled 0.5 years after starting antiretroviral therapy. The CDR3 sequence is CASSLASGGYNEQFF. DNA for the CDR3: TGTGCCAGCAGCTTAGCTAGCGGGGGGTACAATGAGCAGTTCTTC.